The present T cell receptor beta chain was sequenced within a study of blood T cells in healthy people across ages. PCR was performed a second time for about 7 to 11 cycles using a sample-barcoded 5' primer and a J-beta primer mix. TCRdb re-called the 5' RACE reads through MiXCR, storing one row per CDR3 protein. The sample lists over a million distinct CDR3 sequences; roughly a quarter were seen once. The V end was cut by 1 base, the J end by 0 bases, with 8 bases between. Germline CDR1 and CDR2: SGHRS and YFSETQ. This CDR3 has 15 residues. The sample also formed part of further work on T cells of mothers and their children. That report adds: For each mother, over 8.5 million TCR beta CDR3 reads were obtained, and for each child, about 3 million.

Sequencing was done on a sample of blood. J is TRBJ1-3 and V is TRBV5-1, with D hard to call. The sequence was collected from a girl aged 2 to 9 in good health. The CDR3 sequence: CASSLSHGSGNTIYF. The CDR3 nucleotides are TGCGCCAGCAGCTTGAGTCACGGCTCTGGAAACACCATATATTTT.